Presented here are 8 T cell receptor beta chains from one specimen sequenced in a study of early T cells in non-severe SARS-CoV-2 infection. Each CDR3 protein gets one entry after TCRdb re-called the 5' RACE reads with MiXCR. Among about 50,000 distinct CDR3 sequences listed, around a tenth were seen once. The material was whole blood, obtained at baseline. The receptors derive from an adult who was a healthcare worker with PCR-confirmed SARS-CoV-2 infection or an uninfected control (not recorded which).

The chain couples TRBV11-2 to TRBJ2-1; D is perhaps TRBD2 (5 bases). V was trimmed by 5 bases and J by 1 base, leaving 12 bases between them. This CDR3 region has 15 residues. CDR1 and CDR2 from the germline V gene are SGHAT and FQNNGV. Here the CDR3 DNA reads TGTGCCAGCAGCACTACTAGAGCTTCCTACAATGAGCAGTTCTTC. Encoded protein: CASSTTRASYNEQFF.

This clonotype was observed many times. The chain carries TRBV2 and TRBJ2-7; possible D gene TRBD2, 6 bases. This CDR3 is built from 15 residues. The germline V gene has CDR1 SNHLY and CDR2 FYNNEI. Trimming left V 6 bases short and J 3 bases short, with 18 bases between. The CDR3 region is CASRSTGTRGYEQYF. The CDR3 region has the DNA TGTGCCAGCAGATCGACCGGGACTCGCGGCTACGAGCAGTACTTC.

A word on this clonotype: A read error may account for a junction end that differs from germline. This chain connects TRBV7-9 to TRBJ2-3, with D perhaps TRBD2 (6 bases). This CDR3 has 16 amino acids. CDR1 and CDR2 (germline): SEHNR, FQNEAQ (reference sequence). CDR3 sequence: CASSSGLLLTGDTQYF. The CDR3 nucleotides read TGTGCTAGCAGCTCTGGACTACTCCTCACGGGAGATACGCAGTATTTT.

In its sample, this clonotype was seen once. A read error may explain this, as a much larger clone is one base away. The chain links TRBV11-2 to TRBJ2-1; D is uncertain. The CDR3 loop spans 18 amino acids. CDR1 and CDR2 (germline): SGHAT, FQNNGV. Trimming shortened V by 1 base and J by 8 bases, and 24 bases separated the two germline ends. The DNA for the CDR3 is TGTGCCAGCAGCTTAGGTCGAAGATACGGATTCAGCAACGATGAGCAGTTCTTC. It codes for CASSLGRRYGFSNDEQFF. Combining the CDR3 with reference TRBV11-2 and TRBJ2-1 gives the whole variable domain EAGVAQSPRYKIIEKRQSVAFWCNPISGHATLYWYQQILGQGPKLLIQFQNNGVVDDSQLPKDRFSAERLKGVDSTLKIQPAKLEDSAVYLCASSLGRRYGFSNDEQFFGPGTRLTVL.

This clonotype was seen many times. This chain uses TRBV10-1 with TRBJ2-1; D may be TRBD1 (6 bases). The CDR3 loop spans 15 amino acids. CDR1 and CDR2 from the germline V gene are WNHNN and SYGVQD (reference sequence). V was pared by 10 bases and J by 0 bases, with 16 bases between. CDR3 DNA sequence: TGCGCCACCTCAAACAGGGATAGCTCCTACAATGAGCAGTTCTTC. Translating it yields CATSNRDSSYNEQFF.

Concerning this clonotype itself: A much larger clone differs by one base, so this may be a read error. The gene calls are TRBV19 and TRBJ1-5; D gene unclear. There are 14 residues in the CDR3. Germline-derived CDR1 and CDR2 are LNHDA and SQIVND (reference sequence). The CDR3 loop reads CASNRGYSNQRQHF. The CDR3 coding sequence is TGTGCCAGTAATCGCGGTTATAGCAATCAGCGCCAGCATTTT.

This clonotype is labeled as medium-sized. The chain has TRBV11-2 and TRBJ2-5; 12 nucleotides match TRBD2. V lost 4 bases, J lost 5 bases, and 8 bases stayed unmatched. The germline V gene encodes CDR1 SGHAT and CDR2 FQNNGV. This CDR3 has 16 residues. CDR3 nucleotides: TGTGCCAGCAGCTCGACTAGCGGGAGATTCCATGAGACCCAGTACTTC. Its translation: CASSSTSGRFHETQYF.

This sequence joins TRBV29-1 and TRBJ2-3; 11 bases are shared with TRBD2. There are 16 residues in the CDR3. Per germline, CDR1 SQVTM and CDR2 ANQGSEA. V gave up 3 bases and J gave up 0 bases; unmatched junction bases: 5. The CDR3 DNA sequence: TGCAGCGTTGACGCCGGGACTAGCGGAAGCACAGATACGCAGTATTTT. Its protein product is CSVDAGTSGSTDTQYF.